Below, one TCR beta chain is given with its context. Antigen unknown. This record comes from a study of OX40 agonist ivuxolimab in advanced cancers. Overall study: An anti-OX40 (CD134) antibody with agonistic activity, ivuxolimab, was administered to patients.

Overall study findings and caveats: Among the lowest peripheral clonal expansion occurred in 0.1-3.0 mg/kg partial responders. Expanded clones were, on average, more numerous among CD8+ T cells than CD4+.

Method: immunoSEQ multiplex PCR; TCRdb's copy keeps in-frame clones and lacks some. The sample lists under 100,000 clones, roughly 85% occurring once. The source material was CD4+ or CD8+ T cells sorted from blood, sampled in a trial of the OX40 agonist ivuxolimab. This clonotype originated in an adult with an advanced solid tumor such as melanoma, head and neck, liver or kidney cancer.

Here the CDR3 DNA reads TGTGCCAGCAGTTACCCTCGGAGGGGGGGCAATGAGCAGTTCTTC. Protein product: CASSYPRRGGNEQFF. The chain carries TRBV6-5 and TRBJ2-1; perhaps TRBD2 as D (7 bases). Trimming removed 2 bases at V and 6 bases at J, with 14 bases between. CDR1 MNHEY and CDR2 SVGAGI come from the germline V gene. The CDR3 is made up of 15 amino acids.